What follows are 6 T cell receptor beta chains derived from one specimen sequenced in a study of cytomegalovirus exposure and HLA in healthy donors. PCR was performed using 60 Vbeta and 13 Jbeta primers. The repertoire was sequenced with immunoSEQ multiplex PCR; TCRdb's copy has only in-frame clones and lacks some. The top ten hold approximately 4.4% of the sample, which has 90,000 to 95,000 clones, around 78% seen once. Sample: PBMCs. These receptors came from a male donor in good health and CMV-seropositive.

The V and J genes are TRBV15 and TRBJ2-7, with D possibly TRBD1 on 6 matching bases. V gave up 5 bases and J gave up 3 bases, with 11 bases separating them. The CDR3 covers 13 residues. Germline V CDR1 and CDR2: LNHNV, YYDKDF (reference sequence). The DNA for the CDR3 is TGTGCCACCAGCGGATCACAGGGCTACGAGCAGTACTTC. Its protein is CATSGSQGYEQYF.

The rearrangement uses TRBV13 and TRBJ2-1; D unclear. The CDR3 has 12 residues. Germline loops: CDR1 PRHDT, CDR2 FYEKMQ (reference sequence). Trimming shortened V by 2 bases and J by 6 bases, and 5 bases separated the two germline ends. This CDR3 is CASSLRLNEQFF. The CDR3, as DNA: TGTGCCAGCAGCTTAAGACTCAATGAGCAGTTCTTC.

J is TRBJ1-5 and V is TRBV19, with unresolved D. The CDR3 is 13 amino acids. V dropped 4 bases and J dropped 8 bases, with 12 bases sitting between them. Germline V gives CDR1 LNHDA, CDR2 SQIVND (reference sequence). CDR3 sequence (DNA): TGTGCCAGTAGTACCGGGGTAGCTGAGCCCCAGCATTTT. It codes for CASSTGVAEPQHF.

In its sample, this clone was seen once. The V and J genes are TRBV4-1 and TRBJ1-4, with D possibly TRBD1 on 6 matching bases. Trimming pared 2 bases from V and 5 bases from J, leaving 12 bases between. Germline V gives CDR1 MGHRA, CDR2 YSYEKL. The CDR3 contains 15 residues. CDR3 in amino acids: CASSQSTGPNEKLFF. The CDR3 bases are TGCGCCAGCAGCCAATCAACAGGGCCCAATGAAAAACTGTTTTTT.

V is TRBV5-4 and J is TRBJ2-5, with D unresolved. The V gene lost 2 bases and the J gene lost 2 bases, with 10 bases spanning the gap. This CDR3 region has 14 residues. Per the germline V gene, CDR1 is SGHNT and CDR2 is YYREEE (reference sequence). As DNA, the CDR3 is TGTGCCAGCAGCTTCCGTCGAGATCAAGAGACCCAGTACTTC. This sequence encodes CASSFRRDQETQYF. The whole variable domain, remainder taken from reference TRBV5-4 and TRBJ2-5, is ETGVTQSPTHLIKTRGQQVTLRCSSQSGHNTVSWYQQALGQGPQFIFQYYREEENGRGNFPPRFSGLQFPNYSSELNVNALELDDSALYLCASSFRRDQETQYFGPGTRLLVL.

Only a few counts were recorded for this clone. CDR3 region: CASSPRTGVNTEAFF. For the CDR3, the DNA is TGTGCCAGTAGTCCAAGGACAGGTGTGAACACTGAAGCTTTCTTT. The chain employs TRBV19 and TRBJ1-1, with 7 positions matching TRBD1. Germline trimming cut 5 bases from V and 0 bases from J; bases unmatched to any gene: 6. This CDR3 has 15 residues. Germline assignment: CDR1 LNHDA and CDR2 SQIVND (reference sequence).